These 18 T cell receptor beta chains originate from one sample sequenced in a study of cytomegalovirus exposure and HLA in healthy donors. In the PCR, 60 Vbeta and 13 Jbeta primers were used. Generated by immunoSEQ multiplex PCR, the TCRdb table keeps only in-frame clones and is missing some. Of more than 95,000 clones in the sample, roughly 80% are singletons; the top ten hold 7.5% to 10%. The sequencing sample was made of PBMCs. These receptors were taken from a woman aged 40 to 50 in good health and CMV-seropositive.

The V call is TRBV2, the J call TRBJ2-1; D ambiguous. Germline V lookup: CDR1 SNHLY, CDR2 FYNNEI. The length of the CDR3 is 15 residues. With 6 bases removed from V and 4 bases from J, the gap between germline ends came to 16 bases. The CDR3 nucleotides read TGTGCCAGCAGCCTAGAAGAGGCAGCTTACAATGAGCAGTTCTTC. The encoded protein is CASSLEEAAYNEQFF. The full variable domain, rest sourced from reference TRBV2 and TRBJ2-1, is EPEVTQTPSHQVTQMGQEVILRCVPISNHLYFYWYRQILGQKVEFLVSFYNNEISEKSEIFDDQFSVERPDGSNFTLKIRSTKLEDSAMYFCASSLEEAAYNEQFFGPGTRLTVL.

The rearrangement uses TRBV28 and TRBJ1-6; the D is unclear. The CDR3 is made up of 17 amino acids. V lost 1 base and J 1 base, leaving 11 bases between the germline ends. CDR1 and CDR2 from the germline V gene are MDHEN and SYDVKM. The CDR3 is CASSLSLRRSYNSPLHF. CDR3 nucleotides: TGTGCCAGCAGTTTATCTCTCCGCCGGTCCTATAATTCACCCCTCCACTTT. Full variable domain (rest looked up from reference TRBV28 and TRBJ1-6): DVKVTQSSRYLVKRTGEKVFLECVQDMDHENMFWYRQDPGLGLRLIYFSYDVKMKEKGDIPEGYSVSREKKERFSLILESASTNQTSMYLCASSLSLRRSYNSPLHFGNGTRLTVT.

This clone was seen once. CDR3 residues: CASSQDTGQLSYEQYF. For the CDR3, the DNA is TGCGCCAGCAGCCAAGATACAGGACAGCTCTCCTACGAGCAGTACTTC. The rearrangement links TRBV4-3 to TRBJ2-7; D is perhaps TRBD1 (6 bases). Germline loops: CDR1 LGHNA, CDR2 YSLEER. CDR3 length equals 16 residues. V was shortened by 0 bases and J by 0 bases, with 12 bases between the two germline ends.

The chain couples TRBV4-2 to TRBJ2-7; D is unresolved. V lost 3 bases and J 5 bases, leaving 14 bases between the germline ends. CDR3 size: 14 residues. From germline, CDR1 is LGHNA and CDR2 YNFKEQ. The DNA for the CDR3 is TGTGCCAGCAGCCAGAAGGAGATTAATCACGAGCAGTACTTC. It specifies CASSQKEINHEQYF.

This sequence joins TRBV28 and TRBJ2-4; the D is unclear. Germline CDR1 and CDR2: MDHEN and SYDVKM. The CDR3 loop spans 11 amino acids. V lost 6 bases and J 8 bases, leaving 8 bases between the germline ends. CDR3 coding DNA: TGTGCCAGCAGGCTCGAGGACATTCAGTACTTC. This codes for CASRLEDIQYF.

This chain connects TRBV2 to TRBJ2-3, with TRBD1 as a possible D gene (6 bases). With 6 bases removed from V and 1 base from J, the gap between germline ends came to 17 bases. The CDR3 extends over 16 amino acids. Per the germline V gene, CDR1 is SNHLY and CDR2 is FYNNEI. The CDR3 sequence: CASSAIRPGGTDTQYF. The CDR3 nucleotides are TGTGCCAGCAGCGCCATCCGACCAGGGGGCACAGATACGCAGTATTTT.

The rearrangement uses TRBV11-2 and TRBJ1-1; a possible D gene is TRBD1 (5 bases). This CDR3 comprises 14 residues. Trimming took 2 bases from V and 1 from J, leaving 8 bases between them. Germline V gene sequence: CDR1 SGHAT, CDR2 FQNNGV. This CDR3 reads CASSLWQGNTEAFF. For the CDR3, the DNA is TGTGCCAGCAGCTTATGGCAGGGGAACACTGAAGCTTTCTTT.

This sequence joins TRBV5-6 and TRBJ1-1; 7 bases map to TRBD1. Germline CDR1 reads SGHDT; CDR2 reads YYEEEE. V lost 0 bases and J lost 4; bases outside the gene matches: 6. This CDR3 is 15 amino acids long. The CDR3 DNA is TGTGCCAGCAGCTTGGTCGACAGGGTATTCACTGAAGCTTTCTTT. This encodes CASSLVDRVFTEAFF.

This sequence joins TRBV5-1 and TRBJ2-5, with D maybe TRBD2 (6 bases). There are 14 residues in the CDR3. CDR1 is SGHRS, CDR2 YFSETQ, per germline. V lost 4 bases and J lost 5, with 15 bases in between. In nucleotides, the CDR3 is TGCGCCAGCAGCGCCCTGAATGCGGGGGAGACCCAGTACTTC. The encoded protein is CASSALNAGETQYF. The entire variable domain, with the rest obtained from reference TRBV5-1 and TRBJ2-5, is as follows: KAGVTQTPRYLIKTRGQQVTLSCSPISGHRSVSWYQQTPGQGLQFLFEYFSETQRNKGNFPGRFSGRQFSNSRSEMNVSTLELGDSALYLCASSALNAGETQYFGPGTRLLVL.

This clone was observed once. The chain couples TRBV18 to TRBJ1-1; D gene uncertain. V shed 3 bases and J shed 0 bases, with 8 bases lying between them. The CDR3 has 14 amino acids. The germline V gene encodes CDR1 KGHSH and CDR2 LQKENI. DNA of the CDR3: TGTGCCAGCTCACCCTTCAGTTTGAACACTGAAGCTTTCTTT. Translation: CASSPFSLNTEAFF.

This chain joins TRBV4-2 and TRBJ2-7, with TRBD1 identical over 8 bases. Germline values: CDR1 LGHNA, CDR2 YNFKEQ. V was pared by 3 bases and J by 6 bases, with 16 bases of the junction left unmatched. The CDR3 consists of 17 residues. CDR3 nucleotides: TGTGCCAGCAGCCAGCTCAAACCAGGGGGCCTTGGCTCCGAGCAGTACTTC. This encodes CASSQLKPGGLGSEQYF.

This chain uses TRBV10-3 with TRBJ1-5; D uncertain. Germline V gives CDR1 ENHRY, CDR2 SYGVKD. The germline V and J ends were trimmed by 2 bases and 0 bases, with 11 bases remaining between them. CDR3 size: 16 residues. This CDR3 is CAISETASDSNQPQHF. CDR3 nucleotide sequence: TGTGCCATCAGTGAGACAGCCTCGGATAGCAATCAGCCCCAGCATTTT.

The genes are TRBV4-2 and TRBJ2-2, with D unresolved. V was cut by 1 base and J by 7 bases, with 7 bases left in between. The CDR3 covers 13 residues. Germline CDR1 and CDR2: LGHNA and YNFKEQ. CDR3 amino acids: CASSQGLRGELFF. DNA of the CDR3: TGTGCCAGCAGCCAAGGACTCCGCGGGGAGCTGTTTTTT.

The CDR3 protein is CASSRQTGRIEAFF. The CDR3 DNA reads TGTGCCAGCAGCCGCCAGACAGGGCGAATTGAAGCTTTCTTT. V gene TRBV5-6 combines with J gene TRBJ1-1; 7 bases agree with TRBD1. The germline V gene has CDR1 SGHDT and CDR2 YYEEEE. The CDR3 covers 14 residues. J was trimmed by 7 bases and V by 4 bases; bases with no gene match: 10. The full variable domain, its missing parts supplied by reference TRBV5-6 and TRBJ1-1, is DAGVTQSPTHLIKTRGQQVTLRCSPKSGHDTVSWYQQALGQGPQFIFQYYEEEERQRGNFPDRFSGHQFPNYSSELNVNALLLGDSALYLCASSRQTGRIEAFFGQGTRLTVV.

This clone showed up just once. The chain employs TRBV27 and TRBJ2-7, with D perhaps TRBD1 (5 bases). V lost 0 bases and J 2 bases, leaving 8 bases between the germline ends. The CDR3 loop spans 14 amino acids. Germline V lookup: CDR1 MNHEY, CDR2 SMNVEV (reference sequence). Written as DNA, the CDR3 is TGTGCCAGCAGTTTATCAGGGGTCGCCTACGAGCAGTACTTC. Translation gives CASSLSGVAYEQYF.

The gene calls are TRBV5-4 and TRBJ1-2; D not certain. The V end lost 2 bases, the J end lost 2 bases, and 10 bases lay between the germline ends. The CDR3 totals 14 residues. The V gene's germline CDR1 is SGHNT and CDR2 YYREEE (reference sequence). CDR3 sequence: CASSFTAGNYGYTF. The CDR3 nucleotides read TGTGCCAGCAGCTTTACAGCAGGCAACTATGGCTACACCTTC.

The CDR3 loop reads CASTGLSGNEQFF. Written as DNA, the CDR3 is TGTGCCAGCACGGGACTATCTGGGAATGAGCAGTTCTTC. The chain is built from TRBV2 and TRBJ2-1; 7 bases fit TRBD2. V shed 7 bases, J shed 7 bases, and the junction held 7 bases outside the gene matches. CDR1 and CDR2 from the germline V gene are SNHLY and FYNNEI. This CDR3 comprises 13 residues. The full variable domain, rest sourced from reference TRBV2 and TRBJ2-1, is EPEVTQTPSHQVTQMGQEVILRCVPISNHLYFYWYRQILGQKVEFLVSFYNNEISEKSEIFDDQFSVERPDGSNFTLKIRSTKLEDSAMYFCASTGLSGNEQFFGPGTRLTVL.

CDR3 amino acids: CASSLQGSTGELFF. The DNA of the CDR3 is TGTGCCAGCAGCTTACAGGGAAGCACCGGGGAGCTGTTTTTT. The V and J genes are TRBV7-9 and TRBJ2-2; tentatively, D is TRBD1 (5 bases). Germline loops: CDR1 SEHNR, CDR2 FQNEAQ (reference sequence). The CDR3 spans 14 residues. V was clipped by 2 bases and J by 4 bases, with 8 bases between them.